Listed here are 2 T cell receptor beta chains from one sample, sequenced in a study of T cells in Graves' hyperthyroidism and ophthalmopathy. Amplified TCR beta CDR3 regions came from RNA transcripts. TCR CDR3 underwent first-round RT-PCR with the HTBI primer set. Each CDR3 protein is one row after TCRdb ran MiXCR on the multiplex PCR reads. This table has fewer than 550,000 distinct CDR3 sequences, about a sixth appearing once. The sample comprised blood. These receptors were collected from a woman younger than 30 with Graves' hyperthyroidism.

A few counts support this clonotype. This chain connects TRBV9 to TRBJ2-7, with TRBD1 identical over 8 bases. After removal of 0 bases from V and 6 bases from J, the junction contained 11 bases not matched to a gene. In germline, CDR1 is SGDLS, CDR2 YYNGEE. The CDR3 extends over 16 amino acids. In nucleotides, the CDR3 is TGTGCCAGCAGCGTAGAGGACGGACAGGGTATAAGCGAGCAGTACTTC. Its translation is CASSVEDGQGISEQYF.

This clonotype came up many times. The chain joins TRBV28 to TRBJ1-2; a weak D match, TRBD1 (5 bases). This CDR3 region has 16 residues. The V gene lost 5 bases and the J gene lost 2 bases, with 18 bases spanning the gap. Germline V gives CDR1 MDHEN, CDR2 SYDVKM. DNA for the CDR3: TGTGCCAGCAGTCTGCGACAGAGCCCCTTAAACTATGGCTACACCTTC. Translated: CASSLRQSPLNYGYTF.